This TCR beta chain was captured by sequencing in a study of T cells in Graves' hyperthyroidism and ophthalmopathy. Overall study: Peripheral blood was obtained at initial diagnosis, preceding any treatment. General study points: The model made its ophthalmopathy prediction, and onset followed a median approximately 6 months later. Blood also contained most expanded thyroid clonotypes above 0.001.

Exclusion of a patient resulted from uncontrolled infection, other autoimmune disease, pregnancy or lactation. This clonotype has only a few counts. Its antigen is undetermined. Amplified TCR beta CDR3 regions derived from RNA transcripts. Researchers ran a first-round RT-PCR on the TCR CDR3 using the HTBI primer set. Using its own MiXCR run on the multiplex PCR reads, TCRdb lists one record per CDR3 protein. The sample carries 500,000 to 600,000 distinct CDR3 sequences, approximately 16% recorded once. Material for sequencing was blood. This TCR was sampled from a woman between 18 and 30 years old with Graves' hyperthyroidism.

This chain's CDR3 is CASRWRGDEQFF. The CDR3 DNA follows: TGTGCCAGCAGGTGGAGGGGCGATGAGCAGTTCTTC. The chain is built from TRBV12-3 or TRBV12-4 and TRBJ2-1; TRBD2 might be the D (6 bases). V dropped 6 bases and J dropped 8 bases, with 11 bases sitting between them. This CDR3 spans 12 amino acids.